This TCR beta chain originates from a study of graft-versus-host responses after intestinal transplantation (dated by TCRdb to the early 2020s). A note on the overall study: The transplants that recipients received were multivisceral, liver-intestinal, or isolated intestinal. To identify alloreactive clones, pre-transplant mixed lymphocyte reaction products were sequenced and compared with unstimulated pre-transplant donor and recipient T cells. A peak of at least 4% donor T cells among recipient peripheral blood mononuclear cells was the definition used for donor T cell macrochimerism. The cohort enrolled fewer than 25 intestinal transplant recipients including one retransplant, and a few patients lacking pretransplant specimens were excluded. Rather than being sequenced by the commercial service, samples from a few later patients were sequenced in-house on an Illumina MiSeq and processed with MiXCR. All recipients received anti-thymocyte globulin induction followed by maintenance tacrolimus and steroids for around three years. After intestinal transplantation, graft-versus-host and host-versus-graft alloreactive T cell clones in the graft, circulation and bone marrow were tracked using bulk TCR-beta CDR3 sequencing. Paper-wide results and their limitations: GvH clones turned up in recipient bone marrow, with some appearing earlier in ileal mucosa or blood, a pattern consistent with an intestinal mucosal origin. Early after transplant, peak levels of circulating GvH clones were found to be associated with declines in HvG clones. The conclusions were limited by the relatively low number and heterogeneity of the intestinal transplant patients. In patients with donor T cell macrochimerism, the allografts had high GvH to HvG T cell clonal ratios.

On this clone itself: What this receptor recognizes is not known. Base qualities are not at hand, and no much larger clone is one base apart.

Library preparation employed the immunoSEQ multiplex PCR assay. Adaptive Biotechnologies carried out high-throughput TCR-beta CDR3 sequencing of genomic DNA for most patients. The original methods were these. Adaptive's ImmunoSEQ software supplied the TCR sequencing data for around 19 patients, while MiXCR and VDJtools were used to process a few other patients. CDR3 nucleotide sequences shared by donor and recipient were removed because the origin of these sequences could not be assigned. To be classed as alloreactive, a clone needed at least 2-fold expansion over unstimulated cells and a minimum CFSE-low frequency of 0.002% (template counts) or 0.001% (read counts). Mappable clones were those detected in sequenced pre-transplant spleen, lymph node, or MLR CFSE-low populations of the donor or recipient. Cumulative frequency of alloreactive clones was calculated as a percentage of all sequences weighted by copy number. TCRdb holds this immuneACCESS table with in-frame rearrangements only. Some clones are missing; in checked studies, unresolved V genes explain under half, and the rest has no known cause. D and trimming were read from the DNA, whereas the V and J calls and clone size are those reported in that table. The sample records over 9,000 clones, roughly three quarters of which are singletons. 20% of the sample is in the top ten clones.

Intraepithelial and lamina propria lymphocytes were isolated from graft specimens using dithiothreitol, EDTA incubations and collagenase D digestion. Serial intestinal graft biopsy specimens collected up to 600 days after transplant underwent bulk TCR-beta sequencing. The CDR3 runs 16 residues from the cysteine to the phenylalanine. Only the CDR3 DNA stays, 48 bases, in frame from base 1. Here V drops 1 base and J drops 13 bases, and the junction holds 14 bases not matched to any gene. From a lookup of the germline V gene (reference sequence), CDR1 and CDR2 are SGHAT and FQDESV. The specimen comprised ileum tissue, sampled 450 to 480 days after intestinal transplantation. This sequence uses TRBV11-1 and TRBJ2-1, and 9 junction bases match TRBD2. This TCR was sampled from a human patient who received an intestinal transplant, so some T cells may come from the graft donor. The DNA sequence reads TGTGCCAGCAGCTTAGGTGCTAGCGGGGCAAACCAGGTACAGTTCTTC. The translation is CASSLGASGANQVQFF. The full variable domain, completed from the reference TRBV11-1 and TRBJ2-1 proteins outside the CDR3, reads EAEVAQSPRYKITEKSQAVAFWCDPISGHATLYWYRQILGQGPELLVQFQDESVVDDSQLPKDRFSAERLKGVDSTLKIQPAELGDSAMYLCASSLGASGANQVQFFGPGTRLTVL.